This T cell receptor beta chain was recorded in a study of cytomegalovirus exposure and HLA in healthy donors. Study-level points and caveats: Cytomegalovirus association was listed for about 150 TCR beta chains. It is likely that the observed cluster of highly shared sequence variants was a sequencing artifact.

CDR1 is SGDLS and CDR2 is YYNGEE in the germline V gene. CDR3 length: 13 residues. Trimming pared 0 bases from V and 7 bases from J, leaving 7 bases between. PCR was performed using 60 Vbeta and 13 Jbeta primers. The method was immunoSEQ multiplex PCR; TCRdb's version includes in-frame clones alone and lacks a portion of them. The sample carries fewer than 70,000 clones, roughly two thirds recorded once. Worth noting for this clone: The antigen is unknown.

The clonotype originates from a man aged 45-65 years in good health and CMV-seronegative. V is TRBV9 and J is TRBJ2-2; D ambiguous. The sample comprised PBMCs. CDR3 nucleotides: TGTGCCAGCAGCGTAGTTCTAGGCGGGGAGCTGTTTTTT. Translated: CASSVVLGGELFF.